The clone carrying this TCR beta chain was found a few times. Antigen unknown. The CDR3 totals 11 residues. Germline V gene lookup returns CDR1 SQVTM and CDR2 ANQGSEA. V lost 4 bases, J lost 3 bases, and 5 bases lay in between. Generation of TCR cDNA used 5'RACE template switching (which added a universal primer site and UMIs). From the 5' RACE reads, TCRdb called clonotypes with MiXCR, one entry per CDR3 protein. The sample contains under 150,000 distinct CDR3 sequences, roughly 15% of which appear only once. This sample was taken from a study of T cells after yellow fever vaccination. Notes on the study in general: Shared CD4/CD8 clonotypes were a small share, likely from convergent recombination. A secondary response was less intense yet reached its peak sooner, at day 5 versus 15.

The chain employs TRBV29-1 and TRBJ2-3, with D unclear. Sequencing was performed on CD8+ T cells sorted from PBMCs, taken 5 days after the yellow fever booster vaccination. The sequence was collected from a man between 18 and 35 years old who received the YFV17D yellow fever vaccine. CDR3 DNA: TGCAGCGTTGGTAAAACAGATACGCAGTATTTT. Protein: CSVGKTDTQYF.